Reported below is one TCR beta chain. Its specificity is unknown. The data are from a study of long-term antiretroviral therapy in people with HIV. The run of the v3.0 immunoSEQ assay was at survey level. Target depth was about 40,000-50,000 T-cell genomes per sample. TCRdb keeps only in-frame clones here, not all; method: immunoSEQ multiplex PCR. There are approximately 25,000 clones in the sample; 86% occur only once, and around a sixth lies in the top ten. The CDR3 contains 12 residues. Trimming removed 6 bases at V and 6 bases at J, with 11 bases between. Germline loops: CDR1 MDHEN, CDR2 SYDVKM. General study results and limits: Diversity rose after ART but stayed below transplant donor controls.

The chain uses TRBV28 and TRBJ1-1, with no clear D. The source is a middle-aged man with HIV. The material sequenced was unsorted PBMCs, taken 1.2 years after starting antiretroviral therapy. The CDR3 is CASRSGVAEAFF. The CDR3 nucleotides read TGTGCCAGCAGGTCAGGAGTAGCTGAAGCTTTCTTT.